This TCR beta chain was captured by sequencing in a study of cytomegalovirus exposure and HLA in healthy donors. Healthy donors of bone marrow made up the group. This PCR relied on a set of 60 Vbeta primers and 13 Jbeta primers. Clones were read by immunoSEQ multiplex PCR, and TCRdb kept only the in-frame ones, dropping some. The sample includes 200,000 or so clones, roughly 87% seen only once; the top ten take roughly 0.23%. This clone was seen just once. CDR3 length: 15 residues. Germline V gene sequence: CDR1 SNHLY, CDR2 FYNNEI. Trimming left V 7 bases short and J 5 bases short, with 20 bases between.

This chain links TRBV2 with TRBJ2-5; the D gene is possibly TRBD1 (6 bases). The sequence derives from a girl less than two years old in good health and CMV-seronegative. Sequencing was done on a sample of PBMCs. CDR3 sequence: CASTGGPLRGETQYF. In nucleotides, the CDR3 is TGTGCCAGCACTGGTGGGCCACTAAGGGGGGAGACCCAGTACTTC.